The rows below give T cell receptor beta chains drawn from one sample of a study of CD8 T cells in Susac syndrome. TCRdb analysed the immunoSEQ multiplex PCR reads with MiXCR anew, one entry per CDR3 protein. The profile covers 140,000 to 150,000 distinct CDR3 sequences, with roughly 95% appearing a single time and 0.075% to 0.09% taken by the ten largest. Sequencing input: CD4+ T cells from PBMCs. The origin of the receptors is a human donor in good health. Each CDR3 is given with its conserved first and last residue. The order of the fields is V gene, D gene, clone size, J gene, CDR3 protein, CDR3 DNA. D genes are given only for firm matches. Clone size is not always given. Where it is, it says once, few, many or a class for expanded clones.

TRBV19	-	-	TRBJ2-1	CASRSGGRNEQFF	TGTGCCAGTAGGAGCGGAGGTAGGAATGAGCAGTTCTTC
TRBV10-3	-	-	TRBJ2-7	CAIKTADKSYEQYF	TGTGCCATCAAGACAGCAGACAAATCCTACGAGCAGTACTTC
TRBV25-1	-	-	TRBJ1-2	CASSELGYGYTF	TGTGCCAGCAGTGAGCTTGGCTATGGCTACACCTTC
TRBV12-3/TRBV12-4	TRBD2	-	TRBJ2-5	CASSFKLAELQETQYF	TGTGCCAGCAGTTTCAAACTAGCGGAGCTCCAAGAGACCCAGTACTTC
TRBV6-2/TRBV6-3	TRBD2	-	TRBJ2-2	CASSSIARAGPGELFF	TGTGCCAGCAGTTCCATCGCCCGAGCGGGACCCGGGGAGCTGTTTTTT
TRBV15	-	-	TRBJ2-7	CATSVGGTSSYEQYF	TGTGCCACCAGCGTAGGAGGGACATCATCCTACGAGCAGTACTTC
TRBV18	-	-	TRBJ1-2	CASSPFRVDYGYTF	TGTGCCAGCTCACCATTCAGGGTGGACTATGGCTACACCTTC
TRBV20-1	-	-	TRBJ2-1	CSAREVGRGYNEQFF	TGCAGTGCTAGAGAGGTCGGGAGAGGATACAATGAGCAGTTCTTC
TRBV19	-	-	TRBJ1-1	CASSISAGEAFF	TGTGCCAGTAGTATTAGTGCAGGTGAAGCTTTCTTT
TRBV29-1	-	-	TRBJ2-5	CSVGRQRRGETQYF	TGCAGCGTTGGAAGACAGAGGAGGGGAGAGACCCAGTACTTC
TRBV5-1	-	-	TRBJ2-5	CASKTSLSGETQYF	TGCGCCAGCAAGACGTCTTTGTCCGGCGAGACCCAGTACTTC
TRBV7-2	-	-	TRBJ2-1	CASSISWGDEQFF	TGTGCCAGCAGCATCTCCTGGGGGGACGAGCAGTTCTTC
TRBV30	TRBD1	-	TRBJ1-2	CAWSEGTGGDYGYTF	TGTGCCTGGAGTGAAGGGACAGGGGGGGACTATGGCTACACCTTC
TRBV20-1	-	-	TRBJ1-4	CSATSANEKLFF	TGCAGTGCCACGTCAGCCAATGAAAAACTGTTTTTT
TRBV29-1	TRBD1	-	TRBJ2-6	CSATPTGGSGANVLTF	TGCAGCGCCACTCCGACAGGGGGGTCAGGGGCCAACGTCCTGACTTTC
TRBV20-1	TRBD1	once	TRBJ1-5	CSAGQGGGNQPQHF	TGCAGTGCTGGACAGGGCGGTGGCAATCAGCCCCAGCATTTT
TRBV30	-	few	TRBJ2-5	CAWSVGETQYF	TGTGCCTGGAGTGTGGGTGAGACCCAGTACTTC
TRBV7-3	-	-	TRBJ2-6	CASSSGSSGANVLTF	TGTGCCAGCAGCTCGGGTTCCTCTGGGGCCAACGTCCTGACTTTC